Included here is one T cell receptor beta chain sequence, with context. This clone has only one observation. Its antigen has not been determined. Per-nucleotide qualities are absent, and no much larger clonotype sits a single base away. The ViraFEST assay stimulated PBMC with viral peptide pools and then used TCR sequencing to identify antigen-specific CD4+ T cell clonotypes by expansion. After around 11 days of culture, CD4+ T cells were isolated with the EasySep CD4+ T cell isolation kit. Two doses of either the BNT162b2 or the mRNA-1273 mRNA SARS-CoV-2 vaccine were administered to participants. Negative nucleocapsid antibody results before and after vaccination confirmed that the healthy vaccine recipients had no prior SARS-CoV-2 infection. Two million PBMC per well were cultured in IMDM with about 4.6% human AB serum, around 9.1 IU/ml IL-2 and gentamicin, plus 10 ug/ml peptides. Half of the culture medium was replaced with fresh IL-2-containing medium on days 3 and 7. Unless noted otherwise, every peptide stimulation condition was grown in triplicate wells. PBMC were separated from whole blood using Ficoll-Paque Plus gradient centrifugation and were then either cryopreserved at -140C or used fresh. The overlapping peptide pools covered the spike proteins of SARS-CoV-2 and of the common cold coronaviruses HCoV-NL63, HCoV-OC43 and HCoV-229E. Genomic DNA was extracted from cultured CD4+ T cells with the QIAamp micro DNA kit.

The source of the sample is a study of vaccination effects on CD4 cells after COVID-19 (dated by TCRdb to between 2021 and 2023). For context, the study as a whole: Post-vaccine samples across the study were collected a median of 72 days after the second dose, with a range of 14 to 241. SARS-CoV-2 spike-specific CD4+ TCR repertoires from before and after mRNA vaccination were compared in COVID-19 convalescent patients and in infection-naive vaccine recipients. Altogether, around 9 COVID-19 convalescent patients and a few SARS-CoV-2-naive healthy vaccine recipients made up the full study. The Oncomine TCR Beta short-read assay on an Illumina iSeq 100 was used to sequence cultures from other donors in the study.

In the germline V gene, CDR1 corresponds to SNHLY and CDR2 to FYNNEI. The CDR3 runs 15 amino acids, cysteine and phenylalanine included. The kept DNA is CDR3 alone, 45 bases in frame from the first base. At the junction V is shortened by 4 bases and J by 4 bases; bases outside the gene matches: 8. The receptor library was made with the immunoSEQ multiplex PCR assay. DNA from the cultured and isolated CD4+ T cells underwent TCR beta CDR3 sequencing. Processing in the source paper ran as follows. Non-productive TCR sequences were removed, reads were trimmed to the CDR3 region, and CDR3s of at least 7 amino acids were retained. The MANAFEST web app was used to identify antigen-specific clonotypes by comparing expansion in peptide wells with expansion in reference cultures. To count as positive, a clone had to show expansion at FDR<0.05 compared with the reference and with all other wells, an odds ratio above 5, and a frequency above 0.1% in two replicate wells. A clonotype was called cross-reactive if it was significantly expanded both in SARS-CoV-2 spike wells and in at least one common cold coronavirus spike condition. Levenshtein distance calculated with the stringdist R package was used to assess CDR3 similarity, and unrooted trees were constructed with ape in R 3.6.1. This is the immuneACCESS table as TCRdb keeps it, with only in-frame sequences that have V and J called. A part of the clones is gone; compared with another copy, unresolved V genes explain less than half, and the rest is unexplained. That table furnishes V, J and clone size, whereas the DNA furnished D and trimming. The sample has 64,000 or so clones on record, around 80% of them singletons. 1.5% to 2% of the sample comes from the top ten.

Broad study findings and their caveats: Clones induced by infection and clones induced by vaccination both contracted markedly at late timepoints after vaccination, which fits with T cell responses waning over time. Only a small number of convalescent patients were included, and no early post-infection timepoints were available, which limited the study. Among healthy vaccine recipients, nearly all vaccine-induced clones were SARS-CoV-2 mono-reactive, and just 1 of 255 was cross-reactive with common cold coronaviruses.

In this chain, TRBV2 is recombined with TRBJ1-1; 8 bases in between match TRBD1. Sequencing used CD4+ T cells from PBMCs cultured with HCoV-OC43 spike peptides, obtained after COVID-19 vaccination. The sample's cell subset or site label is to be understood as: HCoV-OC43 spike overlapping peptide pool stimulation. The TCR was taken from a human donor who received a COVID-19 vaccine. The CDR3 is CASSAMTGVITEAFF. The nucleotide sequence is TGTGCCAGCAGTGCCATGACAGGGGTCATCACTGAAGCTTTCTTT.